The source of this T cell receptor (beta chain) is a study of blood T cell repertoires in COVID-19 (dated by TCRdb to about 2020). Turning to the overall study: Samples from collaborators originated in the United States, Italy and Spain and spanned both the acute and convalescent phases of COVID-19. The material from the prospective study consisted of cDNA or gDNA derived from T cells, B-cell-depleted T cells, or PBMCs. Subjects who had been exposed to COVID-19, were actively infected with it, or had recovered from it provided the deeply sampled blood TCRbeta repertoires that made up the dataset. A freely available public database, intended as a resource for researchers studying the immune response to SARS-CoV-2, is where the repertoires were released. The samples were drawn from the first 160 participants of the ongoing ImmuneRACE study and from 1,200 or so subjects provided by 6 global collaborators. A de-identified subject ID, COVID-19 status, age in years and sex were almost always included in the sample metadata. Where available, HLA class I and class II types were obtained from metadata supplied by the sample provider rather than from assay-based typing.

Whole blood was collected in K2EDTA tubes by collaborating institutions according to the institutions' own protocols. Collaborator samples were shipped for TCRbeta analysis as frozen whole blood, isolated PBMCs, or DNA extracted from either sample type. TCRbeta CDR3 regions were amplified from genomic DNA by means of the immunoSEQ Assay, a bias-controlled multiplex PCR. In the authors' own workflow: Nucleated cell counts per sample were estimated from amplification of reference gene primers within the assay. Sequence reads were collapsed and filtered to measure the absolute abundance of every unique TCRbeta CDR3 rearrangement. Productive Simpson clonality was computed per sample as the square root of Simpson's diversity index over productive rearrangements. TCRdb obtained this table from immuneACCESS and retained in-frame rearrangements with V and J assigned. These tables miss some clones; where compared with another copy, unresolved V genes account for less than half of the shortfall, and the remainder is unexplained. The V and J calls and clone size come from that table; D and trimming were worked out from the DNA. Here the sample has over 10,000 clones; 82% occur a single time. Of the sample, approximately 44% falls within the top ten clones.

Findings and caveats that apply to the study as a whole: The amount of clinical and demographic metadata varied by source and participant and was provided uncurated.

This clone appeared a single time. It lacks a known antigen. Per-nucleotide qualities are absent, and no much larger clonotype sits a single base away. From cysteine to phenylalanine, the CDR3 is 14 amino acids long. Of all the DNA, just the CDR3 is kept, 42 bases in frame from base 1. V and J lose 8 bases and 0 bases, and a span of 14 bases separates them. Sequences GTSNPN (CDR1) and SVGIG (CDR2) are obtained from the germline V gene (reference sequence). The sequenced sample consisted of peripheral blood. The sequence links TRBV30 to TRBJ2-4; D gene: possibly TRBD2, on 5 matching bases. This TCR was recovered from a man aged 80 or over with acute or convalescent COVID-19. CDR3 region: CASGGTGAKNIQYF. The nucleotides read TGTGCCAGCGGTGGTACGGGAGCCAAAAACATTCAGTACTTC.